These T cell receptor beta chains were read from a single sample in a study of molecular identifiers for immune sequencing clone quantification. TCRdb re-called the PCR reads through MiXCR, storing one row per CDR3 protein. The profile shows some 590,000 distinct CDR3 sequences, roughly 27% of them singletons. The material sequenced was naive CD8+ T cells from blood, with Jurkat cell RNA spiked in. These TCRs come from a human donor in good health. Some libraries in this study had Jurkat cell RNA spiked in. Each CDR3 is given with its conserved first and last residue. Fields, in order: V gene, clone size, D gene, J gene, CDR3 DNA, CDR3 protein. A D gene is named only where the DNA matches it firmly. Size is omitted from some rows. Given values are once, few, many or a class for expanded clones.

TRBV4-2	few	TRBD2	TRBJ2-1	TGTGCCAGCAGCCAAGATCGGACTAGTCAGTTCACGGAGTTCTTC	CASSQDRTSQFTEFF
TRBV7-2	many	TRBD2	TRBJ2-1	TGTGCCAGCAGCTCACCCGTTGGGGTAGCGGGGAGCAATGAGCAGTTCTTC	CASSSPVGVAGSNEQFF
TRBV7-9	many	TRBD2	TRBJ2-7	TGTGCCAGCAGCTCGGGACTAGCTAGCTCCTACGAGCAGTACTTC	CASSSGLASSYEQYF
TRBV20-1	-	TRBD2	TRBJ2-3	TGCAGTGCCCCTGGGGGTGTACTAGCGGGAGTAGGGCCTAGCACAGATACGCAGTATTTT	CSAPGGVLAGVGPSTDTQYF
TRBV30	few	-	TRBJ1-1	TGTGCCTGGCGTGTAAGGGGGTGGGGGAACACTGAAGCTTTCTTT	CAWRVRGWGNTEAFF
TRBV27	-	-	TRBJ2-7	TGTGCCAGCAGTTTACGGGGGGCTACCTACGAGCAGTACTTC	CASSLRGATYEQYF
TRBV4-3	-	-	TRBJ2-1	TGCGCCAGCAGCCAAAACAGGGCGCCCTACAATAAGCAATTCTTC	CASSQNRAPYNKQFF
TRBV5-1	-	TRBD2	TRBJ2-1	TGCGCCAGCACCCTCTCCTGCGGGGGGTACAATGAGCAGTTCTTC	CASTLSCGGYNEQFF
TRBV6-5	many	-	TRBJ2-7	TGTGCCAGCAGTTACAGGGGCCCCAGCTCCTACGAGCAGTACTTC	CASSYRGPSSYEQYF
TRBV9	-	-	TRBJ1-5	TGTGCCAGCAGTCCTTCAGGGGTCTCCACTCAGCCCCAGCATTTT	CASSPSGVSTQPQHF
TRBV12-3/TRBV12-4	few	-	TRBJ2-2	TGTGCCAGCAGTGGAGGTGTAGGGTACGGGGAGCTGTTTTTT	CASSGGVGYGELFF
TRBV5-4	many	TRBD2	TRBJ2-3	TGTGCCAGCAGCTTTGGGACTAGCGGGAGCGGGCCAGATACGCAGTATTTT	CASSFGTSGSGPDTQYF
TRBV30	-	-	TRBJ2-7	TGTGCCTGGAGTGCACTAGGTCTTGATGAGCAGTACTTC	CAWSALGLDEQYF
TRBV7-9	many	-	TRBJ1-1	TGTGCCAGCAGCCCGCCCGGGAACACTGAAGCTTTCTTT	CASSPPGNTEAFF
TRBV7-9	many	-	TRBJ2-5	TGTGCCAGCAGCTTAGTAGGACCGCAACAAGAGACCCAGTACTTC	CASSLVGPQQETQYF
TRBV27	-	-	TRBJ2-7	TGTGCCAGCAGCCCCATAGTTAGCTCCTACAATGAGCAGTACTTC	CASSPIVSSYNEQYF
TRBV23-1	-	-	TRBJ1-5	TGCGCCAGCAGTCATCCCCCCGCAGGGTCGGATCAGCCCCAGCATTTT	CASSHPPAGSDQPQHF
TRBV6-5	many	TRBD2	TRBJ2-3	TGTGCCAGCAGCCCCAGCGGGGTTAACACAGATACGCAGTATTTT	CASSPSGVNTDTQYF
TRBV20-1	few	-	TRBJ1-1	TGCAGTGCTAGAGCTGCCAGTGAGAACACTGAAGCTTTCTTT	CSARAASENTEAFF
TRBV4-2	-	-	TRBJ2-7	TGTGCCAGCAGCCAAGTCGGGCCTGCGGGGCCTACCTACGAGCAGTACTTC	CASSQVGPAGPTYEQYF
TRBV27	-	TRBD1	TRBJ2-7	TGTGCCAGCAGTTACGGACAGGGGGCAGCCGAGCAGTACTTC	CASSYGQGAAEQYF
TRBV5-6	-	-	TRBJ2-7	TGTGCCAGCAGCTTGGATAATTCCTACAAGCAGTACTTC	CASSLDNSYKQYF
TRBV4-3	few	-	TRBJ1-1	TGCGCCAGCAGCCAAGATCGGGGGGCTGGCACTGAAGCTTTCTTT	CASSQDRGAGTEAFF
TRBV3-1	many	-	TRBJ2-5	TGTGCCAGCAGCCAAGATTCGGGGACCCAAGAGACCCAGTACTTC	CASSQDSGTQETQYF
TRBV12-3/TRBV12-4	few	-	TRBJ1-1	TGTGCCAGCAGCCCTGGGGGGGTTCACACTGAAGCTTTCTTT	CASSPGGVHTEAFF
TRBV7-9	many	-	TRBJ2-3	TGTGCCAGCAGCTTTCTAACGCGGGGGCGCACAGATACGCAGTATTTT	CASSFLTRGRTDTQYF
TRBV19	-	-	TRBJ2-3	TGTGCCAGTAGTTCCTGGGACGGGGGGCAGTATTTT	CASSSWDGGQYF
TRBV27	-	TRBD1	TRBJ1-5	TGTGCCAGCAGTTTACAGGGGGTCGGCAATCAGCCCCAGCATTTT	CASSLQGVGNQPQHF
TRBV27	few	-	TRBJ2-7	TGTGCCACCTCGCGATGGACGGGGCCCTCCTACGAGCAGTACTTC	CATSRWTGPSYEQYF
TRBV4-3	many	TRBD1	TRBJ2-7	TGCGCCAGCAGCAGACAGGGGGTCTTGGACGAGCAGTACTTC	CASSRQGVLDEQYF
TRBV30	-	-	TRBJ1-2	TGTGCCTGGAGTCCCGAGGATCGGAAAGGCTACACCTTC	CAWSPEDRKGYTF
TRBV30	many	-	TRBJ2-7	TGTGCCTGGAGTGTCGGGTCCTACGAGCAGTACTTC	CAWSVGSYEQYF
TRBV4-3	many	TRBD2	TRBJ2-7	TGCGCCAGCAGCCAAGATACAGTGTCGGGAGGGCCCGACGAGCAGTACTTC	CASSQDTVSGGPDEQYF
TRBV20-1	-	-	TRBJ1-4	TGCAGTGCCCACAACCTCGGCACGAGTGACGAAAAACTGTTTTTT	CSAHNLGTSDEKLFF
TRBV12-3/TRBV12-4	many	-	TRBJ1-5	TGTGCCAGCAGTTTTGTGGCAGCTCCTATTTATAGCAATCAGCCCCAGCATTTT	CASSFVAAPIYSNQPQHF
TRBV20-1	many	-	TRBJ1-1	TGCAGTGCTAGAGGGGACACCATGAACACTGAAGCTTTCTTT	CSARGDTMNTEAFF
TRBV5-1	few	-	TRBJ2-5	TGCGCCAGCAGCTTGGACCCTAACGGACACCAAGAGACCCAGTACTTC	CASSLDPNGHQETQYF
TRBV10-3	many	-	TRBJ2-3	TGTGCCACCGAGGGGGAGGGCCCAGATACGCAGTATTTT	CATEGEGPDTQYF
TRBV6-5	many	TRBD1	TRBJ1-5	TGTGCCAGCAGCTCGACAGGGTCCCCTAATCAGCCCCAGCATTTT	CASSSTGSPNQPQHF
TRBV20-1	-	-	TRBJ2-1	TGCAGTGCTAGAGTGGAAGGCTCCTACAATGAGCAGTTCTTC	CSARVEGSYNEQFF
TRBV6-5	many	-	TRBJ2-7	TGTGCCAGCAGTTACGACGGGTACGAGCAGTACTTC	CASSYDGYEQYF
TRBV16	many	TRBD2	TRBJ2-3	TGTGCCAGCAGCCAATATAGCGGGGGCACAGATACGCAGTATTTT	CASSQYSGGTDTQYF
TRBV7-6	many	-	TRBJ2-5	TGTGCCAGCAGCTTATTGGACCTTAAGAAGACCCAGTACTTC	CASSLLDLKKTQYF
TRBV4-1	few	-	TRBJ1-2	TGCGCCAGCAGCAGAGGTCGGGGGGGGGACTATGGCTACACCTTC	CASSRGRGGDYGYTF
TRBV6-5	-	TRBD1	TRBJ1-1	TGTGCCAGCAGTTCAGACAGGGGTGGGACTGAAGCTTTCTTT	CASSSDRGGTEAFF
TRBV7-6	-	TRBD2	TRBJ2-1	TGTGCCAGCAGCCGACTAGCGGGAGTCGACCTCTCCTACAATGAGCAGTTCTTC	CASSRLAGVDLSYNEQFF
TRBV30	few	TRBD2	TRBJ2-1	TGTGCCTGGACCCTTAGCGGGCCCCAAGATGAGCAGTTCTTC	CAWTLSGPQDEQFF
TRBV6-2/TRBV6-3	many	-	TRBJ1-1	TGTGCCAGCAGCTGGACACCGAACACTGAAGCTTTCTTT	CASSWTPNTEAFF
TRBV19	-	-	TRBJ2-2	TGTGCCAGTAGGCGGAGACAATACACCGGGGAGCTGTTTTTT	CASRRRQYTGELFF
TRBV19	many	-	TRBJ1-5	TGTGCCAGCCGAATTGGATCAAGGAGCAATCAGCCCCAGCATTTT	CASRIGSRSNQPQHF
TRBV5-6	many	-	TRBJ2-7	TGTGCCAGCAGCTTGTCGGAGGGGGACTCCTACGAGCAGTACTTC	CASSLSEGDSYEQYF
TRBV12-5	-	-	TRBJ2-2	TGTGCTAGTGGAGCCGGGACTCGGGGCACCGGGGAGCTGTTTTTT	CASGAGTRGTGELFF
TRBV24-1	few	-	TRBJ2-6	TGTGCCACCAGTGATTTGAACTCTGGGGCCAACGTCCTGACTTTC	CATSDLNSGANVLTF
TRBV24-1	-	-	TRBJ2-4	TGTGCCACCAGTGATCCCCCAGGAGAAGGGGACAAAAACATTCAGTACTTC	CATSDPPGEGDKNIQYF
TRBV20-1	many	-	TRBJ2-3	TGCAGTGCGTCGGGGGGCGAGTTGGATACGCAGTATTTT	CSASGGELDTQYF
TRBV15	-	TRBD2	TRBJ2-7	TGTGCCACCAGCCCCTCCCGGACTAGCCGCCACGAGCAGTACTTC	CATSPSRTSRHEQYF
TRBV12-3/TRBV12-4	-	TRBD2	TRBJ2-3	TGTGCCAGCAGTTTTTTTAGCGGGAGGACAGATACGCAGTATTTT	CASSFFSGRTDTQYF
TRBV28	many	-	TRBJ2-1	TGTGCCAGCAGTCCGCAAGGTTCCGATCTGTTCTTC	CASSPQGSDLFF